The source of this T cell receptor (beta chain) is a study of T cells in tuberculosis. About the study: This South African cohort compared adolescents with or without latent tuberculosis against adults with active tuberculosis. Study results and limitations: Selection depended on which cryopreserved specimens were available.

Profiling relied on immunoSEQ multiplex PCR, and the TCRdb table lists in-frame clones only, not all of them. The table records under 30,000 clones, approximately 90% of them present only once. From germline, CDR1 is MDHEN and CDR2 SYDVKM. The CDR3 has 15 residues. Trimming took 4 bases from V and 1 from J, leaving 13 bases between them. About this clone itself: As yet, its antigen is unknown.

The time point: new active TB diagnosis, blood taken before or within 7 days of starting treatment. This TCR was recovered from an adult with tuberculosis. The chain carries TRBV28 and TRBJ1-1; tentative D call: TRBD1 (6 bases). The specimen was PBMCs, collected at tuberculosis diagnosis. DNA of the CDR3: TGTGCCAGCAGTTCGGCAGGGGCCCCGAACACTGAAGCTTTCTTT. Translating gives CASSSAGAPNTEAFF.